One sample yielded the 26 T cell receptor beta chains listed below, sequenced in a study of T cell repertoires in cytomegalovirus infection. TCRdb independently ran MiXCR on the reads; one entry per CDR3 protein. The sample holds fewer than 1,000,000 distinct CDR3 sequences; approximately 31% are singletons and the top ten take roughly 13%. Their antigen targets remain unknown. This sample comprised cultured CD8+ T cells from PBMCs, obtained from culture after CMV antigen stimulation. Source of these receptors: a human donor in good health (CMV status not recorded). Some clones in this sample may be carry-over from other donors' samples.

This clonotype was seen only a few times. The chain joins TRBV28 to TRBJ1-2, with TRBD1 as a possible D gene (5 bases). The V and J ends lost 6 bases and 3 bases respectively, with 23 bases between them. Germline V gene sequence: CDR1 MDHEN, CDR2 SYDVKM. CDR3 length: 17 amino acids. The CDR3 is CASRSPAGQDIYYGYTF. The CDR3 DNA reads TGTGCCAGCAGAAGCCCGGCAGGGCAGGATATATACTATGGCTACACCTTC.

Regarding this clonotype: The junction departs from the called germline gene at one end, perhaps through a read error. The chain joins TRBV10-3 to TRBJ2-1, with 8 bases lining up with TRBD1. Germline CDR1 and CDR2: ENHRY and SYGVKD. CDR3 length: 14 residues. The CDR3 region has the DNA TGTGCCGTCAGTGTTGGACAGGGTAGGAATGAGCAGTTCTTT. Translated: CAVSVGQGRNEQFF.

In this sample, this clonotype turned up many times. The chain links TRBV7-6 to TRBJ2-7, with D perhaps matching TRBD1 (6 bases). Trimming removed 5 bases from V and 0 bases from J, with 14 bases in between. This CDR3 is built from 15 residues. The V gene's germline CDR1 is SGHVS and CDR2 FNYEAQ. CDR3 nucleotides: TGTGCCAGCAGCCAAGTCACAGGGAGCTCCTACGAGCAGTACGTC. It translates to CASSQVTGSSYEQYV.

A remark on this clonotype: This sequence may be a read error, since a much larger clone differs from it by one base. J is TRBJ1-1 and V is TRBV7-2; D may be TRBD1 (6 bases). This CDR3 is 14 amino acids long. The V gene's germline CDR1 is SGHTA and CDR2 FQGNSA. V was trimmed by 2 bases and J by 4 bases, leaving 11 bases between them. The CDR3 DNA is TGTACCAGCAGCTTACCGGGGGGCGGCACTGAAGCTTTCTTT. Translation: CTSSLPGGGTEAFF.

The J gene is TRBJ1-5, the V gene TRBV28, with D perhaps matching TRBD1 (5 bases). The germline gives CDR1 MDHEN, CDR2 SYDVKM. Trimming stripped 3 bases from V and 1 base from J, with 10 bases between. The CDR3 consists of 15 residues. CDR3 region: CASSFPRVSNQPQHF. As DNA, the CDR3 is TGTGCCAGCAGTTTCCCCAGGGTAAGCAATCAGCCCCAGCATTTT.

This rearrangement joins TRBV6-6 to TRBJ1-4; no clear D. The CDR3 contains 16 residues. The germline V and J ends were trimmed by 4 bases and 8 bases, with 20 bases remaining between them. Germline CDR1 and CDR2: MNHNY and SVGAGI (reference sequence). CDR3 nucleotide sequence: TGTGCCAGCAGTTGGCTCATAGGAGACACGGGGGAAAAACTGTTTTTT. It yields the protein CASSWLIGDTGEKLFF.

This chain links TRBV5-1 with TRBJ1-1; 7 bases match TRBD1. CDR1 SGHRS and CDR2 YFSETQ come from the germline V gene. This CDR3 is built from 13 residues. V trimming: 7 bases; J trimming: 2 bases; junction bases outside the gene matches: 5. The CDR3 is CASQTGSNTEAFF. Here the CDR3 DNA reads TGCGCCAGCCAGACAGGGTCCAACACTGAAGCTTTCTTT.

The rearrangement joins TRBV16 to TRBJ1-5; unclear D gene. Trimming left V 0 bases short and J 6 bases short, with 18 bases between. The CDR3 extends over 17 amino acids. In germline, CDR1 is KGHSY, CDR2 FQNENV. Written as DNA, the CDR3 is TGTGCCAGCAGCCAATCTAACCCCGTGATTTCGGGTCAGCCCCAGCATTTT. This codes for CASSQSNPVISGQPQHF.

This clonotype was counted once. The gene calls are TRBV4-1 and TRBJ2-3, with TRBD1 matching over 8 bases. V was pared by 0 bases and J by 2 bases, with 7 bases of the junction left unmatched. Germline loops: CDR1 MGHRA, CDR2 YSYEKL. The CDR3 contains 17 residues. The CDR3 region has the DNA TGCGCCAGCAGCCAAGAGGTTGGGGACAGGCCCACAGATACGCAGTATTTT. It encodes CASSQEVGDRPTDTQYF.

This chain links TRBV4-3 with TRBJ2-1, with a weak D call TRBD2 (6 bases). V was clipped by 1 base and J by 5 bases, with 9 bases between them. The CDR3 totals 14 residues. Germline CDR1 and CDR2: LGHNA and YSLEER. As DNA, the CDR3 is TGCGCCAGCAGCCAAGTCGCTAGCGACAATGAGCAGTTCTTC. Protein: CASSQVASDNEQFF.

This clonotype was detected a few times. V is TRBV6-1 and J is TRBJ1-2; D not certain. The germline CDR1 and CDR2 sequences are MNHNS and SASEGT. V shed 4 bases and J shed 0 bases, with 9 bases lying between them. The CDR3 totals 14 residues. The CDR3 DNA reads TGTGCCAGCAGTGCGAGGAAAGCTAACTATGGCTACACCTTC. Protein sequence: CASSARKANYGYTF.

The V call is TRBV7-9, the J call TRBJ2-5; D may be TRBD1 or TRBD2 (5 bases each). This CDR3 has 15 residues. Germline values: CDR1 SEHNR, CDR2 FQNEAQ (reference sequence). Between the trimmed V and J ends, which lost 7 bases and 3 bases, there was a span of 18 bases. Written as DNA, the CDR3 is TGTGCCAGCACCTCCGGGGCTTCAACCGAAGAGACCCAGTACTTC. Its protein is CASTSGASTEETQYF. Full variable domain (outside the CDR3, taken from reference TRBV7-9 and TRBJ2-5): DTGVSQNPRHKITKRGQNVTFRCDPISEHNRLYWYRQTLGQGPEFLTYFQNEAQLEKSRLLSDRFSAERPKGSFSTLEIQRTEQGDSAMYLCASTSGASTEETQYFGPGTRLLVL.

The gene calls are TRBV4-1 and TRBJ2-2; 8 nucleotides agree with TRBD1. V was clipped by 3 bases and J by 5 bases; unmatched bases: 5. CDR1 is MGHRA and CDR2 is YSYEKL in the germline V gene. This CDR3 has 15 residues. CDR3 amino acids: CASSHNTGGTGELFF. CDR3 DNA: TGCGCCAGCAGCCACAATACAGGGGGAACCGGGGAGCTGTTTTTT.

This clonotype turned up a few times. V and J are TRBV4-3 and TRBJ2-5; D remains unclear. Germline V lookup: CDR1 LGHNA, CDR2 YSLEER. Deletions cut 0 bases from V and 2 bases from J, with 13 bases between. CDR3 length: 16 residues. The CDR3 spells CASSQDLLRTQETQYF. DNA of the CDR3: TGCGCCAGCAGCCAAGATTTGCTTCGAACGCAAGAGACCCAGTACTTC.

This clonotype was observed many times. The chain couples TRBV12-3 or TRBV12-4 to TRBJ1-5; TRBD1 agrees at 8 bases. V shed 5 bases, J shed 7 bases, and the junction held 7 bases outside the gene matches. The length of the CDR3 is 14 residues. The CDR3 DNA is TGTGCCAGCAGTCTGACAGGGGTGGAGCAGCCCCAGCATTTT. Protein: CASSLTGVEQPQHF.

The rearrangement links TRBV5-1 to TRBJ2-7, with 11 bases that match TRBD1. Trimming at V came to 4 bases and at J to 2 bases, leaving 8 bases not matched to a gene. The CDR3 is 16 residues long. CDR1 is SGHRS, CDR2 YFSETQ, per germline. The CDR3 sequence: CASSESRDRGTYEQYF. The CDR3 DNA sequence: TGCGCCAGCAGCGAAAGCCGGGACAGGGGGACCTACGAGCAGTACTTC.

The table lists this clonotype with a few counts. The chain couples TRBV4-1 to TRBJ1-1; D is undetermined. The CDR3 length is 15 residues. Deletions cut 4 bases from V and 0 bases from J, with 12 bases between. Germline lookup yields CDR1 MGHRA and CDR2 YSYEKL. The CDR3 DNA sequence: TGCGCCAGCAGCCCAGCAGTGTCTATGAACACTGAAGCTTTCTTT. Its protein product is CASSPAVSMNTEAFF.

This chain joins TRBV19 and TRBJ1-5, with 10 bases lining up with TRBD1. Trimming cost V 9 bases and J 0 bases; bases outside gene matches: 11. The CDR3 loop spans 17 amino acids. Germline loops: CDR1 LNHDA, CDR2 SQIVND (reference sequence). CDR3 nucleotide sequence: TGTGCCAGCGACAACGGGACAGGGGTTTATAGCAATCAGCCCCAGCATTTT. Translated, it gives CASDNGTGVYSNQPQHF. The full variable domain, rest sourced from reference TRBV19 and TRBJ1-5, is DGGITQSPKYLFRKEGQNVTLSCEQNLNHDAMYWYRQDPGQGLRLIYYSQIVNDFQKGDIAEGYSVSREKKESFPLTVTSAQKNPTAFYLCASDNGTGVYSNQPQHFGDGTRLSIL.

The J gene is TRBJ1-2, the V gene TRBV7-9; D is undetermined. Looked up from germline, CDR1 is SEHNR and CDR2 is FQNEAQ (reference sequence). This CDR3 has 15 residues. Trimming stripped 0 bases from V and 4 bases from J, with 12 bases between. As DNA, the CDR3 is TGTGCCAGCAGCTTAGCAGAGGGAATCCCCTATGGCTACACCTTC. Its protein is CASSLAEGIPYGYTF.

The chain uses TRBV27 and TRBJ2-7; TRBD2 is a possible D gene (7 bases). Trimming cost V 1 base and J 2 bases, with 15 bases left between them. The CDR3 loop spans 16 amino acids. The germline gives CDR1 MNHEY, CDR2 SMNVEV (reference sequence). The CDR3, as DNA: TGTGCCAGCAGTTTATTTGGGGGGGGGCCAACCTACGAGCAGTACTTC. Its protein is CASSLFGGGPTYEQYF.

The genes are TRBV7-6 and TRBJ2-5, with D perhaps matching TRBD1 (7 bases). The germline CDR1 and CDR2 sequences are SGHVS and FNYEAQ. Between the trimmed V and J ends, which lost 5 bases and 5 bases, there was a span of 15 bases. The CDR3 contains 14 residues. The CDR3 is CASSSRGAWETQYF. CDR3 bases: TGTGCCAGCAGCAGCAGGGGGGCGTGGGAGACCCAGTACTTC.

CDR3 in DNA: TGTGCCAGCAGCGACCTACTAGCACCAAACACCGGGGAGCTGTTTTTT. It specifies CASSDLLAPNTGELFF. The chain carries TRBV14 and TRBJ2-2; D is possibly TRBD2 (6 bases). Between the trimmed V and J ends, which lost 5 bases and 2 bases, there was a span of 15 bases. The CDR3 has 16 amino acids. Germline CDR1 and CDR2: SGHDN and FVKESK. Filled out from reference TRBV14 and TRBJ2-2, the complete variable domain reads EAGVTQFPSHSVIEKGQTVTLRCDPISGHDNLYWYRRVMGKEIKFLLHFVKESKQDESGMPNNRFLAERTGGTYSTLKVQPAELEDSGVYFCASSDLLAPNTGELFFGEGSRLTVL.

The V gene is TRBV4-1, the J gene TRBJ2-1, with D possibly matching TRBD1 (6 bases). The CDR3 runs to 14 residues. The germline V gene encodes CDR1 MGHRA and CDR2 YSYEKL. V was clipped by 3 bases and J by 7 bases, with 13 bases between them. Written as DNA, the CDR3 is TGCGCCAGCAGCCATCAAATCAGGGGAAATGAGCAGTTCTTC. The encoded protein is CASSHQIRGNEQFF.

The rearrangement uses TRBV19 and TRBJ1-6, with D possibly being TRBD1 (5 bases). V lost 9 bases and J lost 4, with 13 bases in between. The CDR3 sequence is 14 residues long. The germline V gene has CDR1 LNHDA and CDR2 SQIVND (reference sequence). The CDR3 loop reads CARKDGHYNSPLHF. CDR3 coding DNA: TGTGCCAGAAAGGACGGACATTATAATTCACCCCTCCACTTT.

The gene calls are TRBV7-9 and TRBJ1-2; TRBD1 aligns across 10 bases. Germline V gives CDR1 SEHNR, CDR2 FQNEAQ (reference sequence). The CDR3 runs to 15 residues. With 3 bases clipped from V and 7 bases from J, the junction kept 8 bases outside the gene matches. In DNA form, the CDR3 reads TGTGCCAGCAGCTTCCTCGCTGGGACAGGGGCTGGCTACACCTTC. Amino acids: CASSFLAGTGAGYTF. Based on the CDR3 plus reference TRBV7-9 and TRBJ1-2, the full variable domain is DTGVSQNPRHKITKRGQNVTFRCDPISEHNRLYWYRQTLGQGPEFLTYFQNEAQLEKSRLLSDRFSAERPKGSFSTLEIQRTEQGDSAMYLCASSFLAGTGAGYTFGSGTRLTVV.

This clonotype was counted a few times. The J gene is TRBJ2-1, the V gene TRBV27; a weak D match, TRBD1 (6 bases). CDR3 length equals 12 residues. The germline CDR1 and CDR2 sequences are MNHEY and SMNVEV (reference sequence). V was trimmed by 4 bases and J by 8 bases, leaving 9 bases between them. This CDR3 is CASSWDNHEQFF. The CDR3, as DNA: TGTGCCAGCAGTTGGGACAACCATGAGCAGTTCTTC.